These 23 T cell receptor beta chains were all obtained from the same sample, sequenced in a study of CD8+CD57+ T cells in acquired aplastic anemia. It was genomic DNA that served as the template for profiling TCR beta VDJ and CDR3. TCRdb re-called the reads through MiXCR, storing one row per CDR3 protein. The sample lists about 150,000 distinct CDR3 sequences; approximately 52% were seen once. Patients picked for sequencing had shown CD8+CD57+ cell expansion detected by flow cytometry. The source material was sorted CD4+, CD8+, or CD8+CD57+ T cells (not recorded which) from PBMCs. The receptors were sampled from a human donor with aplastic anemia.

For this clonotype: This may stem from a read error, because a much larger clone lies one nucleotide away. The genes are TRBV25-1 and TRBJ2-2; possible D gene TRBD1, 5 bases. This CDR3 region has 14 residues. V dropped 3 bases and J dropped 7 bases, with 12 bases sitting between them. CDR1 is MGHDK and CDR2 is SYGVNS in the germline V gene. The DNA of the CDR3 is TGTGCCAGCAGTGAGATGGCGGACATCGGGGAGCTGTTTTTT. Translating it yields CASSEMADIGELFF.

The chain couples TRBV11-1 to TRBJ2-1, with a possible D match to TRBD2 (5 bases). The CDR3 covers 15 residues. The germline V and J ends were trimmed by 5 bases and 0 bases, with 11 bases remaining between them. Germline V gene lookup returns CDR1 SGHAT and CDR2 FQDESV (reference sequence). CDR3 nucleotides: TGTGCCAGCAGCCCCCGGGGTGACTCCTACAATGAGCAGTTCTTC. This encodes CASSPRGDSYNEQFF.

The rearrangement uses TRBV9 and TRBJ1-1, with D tentatively TRBD1 (5 bases). This CDR3 region has 13 residues. Germline V gene lookup returns CDR1 SGDLS and CDR2 YYNGEE. V was cut by 4 bases and J by 3 bases, with 10 bases left in between. The CDR3 spells CASSPLGDTEAFF. In nucleotides, the CDR3 is TGTGCCAGCAGCCCCTTGGGGGACACTGAAGCTTTCTTT.

The CDR3 spells CSARGAIGYGYTF. CDR3 DNA: TGCAGTGCTAGAGGCGCTATCGGATATGGCTACACCTTC. This chain joins TRBV20-1 and TRBJ1-2, with D hard to call. V lost 1 base, J lost 5 bases, and 11 bases lay in between. This CDR3 spans 13 amino acids. Germline CDR1 DFQATT, CDR2 SNEGSKA (reference sequence).

Only a few counts were recorded for this clonotype. The chain couples TRBV3-1 to TRBJ2-1; D is uncertain. Trimming shortened V by 0 bases and J by 10 bases, and 7 bases separated the two germline ends. Germline assignment: CDR1 LGHDT and CDR2 YNNKEL (reference sequence). The CDR3 covers 12 residues. This CDR3 reads CASSQESGEQFF. In nucleotides, the CDR3 is TGTGCCAGCAGCCAAGAAAGTGGGGAGCAGTTCTTC.

This clonotype was seen at least ten times. V is TRBV9 and J is TRBJ2-7; D call uncertain. The CDR3 is 14 residues long. Germline CDR1 reads SGDLS; CDR2 reads YYNGEE. V was shortened by 0 bases and J by 1 base, with 8 bases between the two germline ends. CDR3 bases: TGTGCCAGCAGCGTAGAGTCACAATCCTACGAGCAGTACTTC. This translates into CASSVESQSYEQYF.

This clonotype has a count of ten or more. This chain connects TRBV12-3 or TRBV12-4 to TRBJ2-7; TRBD1 matches 7 bases. This CDR3 contains 19 residues. The ends lost 6 bases at V and 6 bases at J; junction bases unmatched: 26. The CDR3 reads CASSRPTGVTPPGGVEQYF. The DNA of the CDR3 is TGTGCCAGCAGCCGACCCACAGGGGTCACCCCCCCAGGCGGTGTCGAGCAGTACTTC.

On this clonotype: A clone one base away is much larger, so this may be a read error. This chain connects TRBV24-1 to TRBJ1-2; maybe TRBD1 (6 bases). The CDR3 contains 14 residues. The germline gives CDR1 KGHDR, CDR2 SFDVKD. CDR3 protein: CATRGTQTNYGYAF. As DNA, the CDR3 is TGTGCCACCAGGGGGACACAGACTAACTATGGCTACGCCTTC.

This clonotype was observed at least ten times. This chain connects TRBV7-9 to TRBJ1-4; tentatively, D is TRBD1 (6 bases). The V end was cut by 2 bases, the J end by 8 bases, with 12 bases between. Germline V lookup: CDR1 SEHNR, CDR2 FQNEAQ (reference sequence). The CDR3 contains 14 residues. The CDR3 DNA follows: TGTGCCAGCAGCTTATGGACAGATGGGGAAAAACTGTTTTTT. Translated: CASSLWTDGEKLFF.

Ten or more counts support this clonotype. The chain links TRBV5-1 to TRBJ2-5, with 9 bases that match TRBD2. Looked up from germline, CDR1 is SGHRS and CDR2 is YFSETQ. The CDR3 spans 14 residues. With V trimmed by 6 bases and J by 5 bases, 8 bases remained unmatched. This chain's CDR3 is CASKTGLAKETQYF. Here the CDR3 DNA reads TGCGCCAGCAAAACGGGACTAGCTAAGGAGACCCAGTACTTC.

The V gene is TRBV10-3, the J gene TRBJ2-7, with unresolved D. This CDR3 is built from 13 residues. Per the germline V gene, CDR1 is ENHRY and CDR2 is SYGVKD. Trimming stripped 10 bases from V and 2 bases from J, with 15 bases between. The CDR3 is CASGAGTAYEQYF. For the CDR3, the DNA is TGTGCCAGCGGAGCAGGAACCGCCTACGAGCAGTACTTC.

The chain employs TRBV7-9 and TRBJ1-2; D gene ambiguous. Germline CDR1 is SEHNR and CDR2 is FQNEAQ (reference sequence). This CDR3 is built from 13 residues. With 2 bases removed from V and 4 bases from J, the gap between germline ends came to 8 bases. The DNA for the CDR3 is TGTGCCAGCAGCTTATCAGGAACCTATGGCTACACCTTC. Protein sequence: CASSLSGTYGYTF. Filled out from reference TRBV7-9 and TRBJ1-2, the complete variable domain reads DTGVSQNPRHKITKRGQNVTFRCDPISEHNRLYWYRQTLGQGPEFLTYFQNEAQLEKSRLLSDRFSAERPKGSFSTLEIQRTEQGDSAMYLCASSLSGTYGYTFGSGTRLTVV.

The chain uses TRBV7-8 and TRBJ2-7; the D is unclear. V was cut by 8 bases and J by 9 bases, with 8 bases left in between. CDR1 SGHVS and CDR2 FQNEAQ come from the germline V gene. This CDR3 has 9 residues. The DNA of the CDR3 is TGTGCCAGCCAAACGATGCAGTACTTC. Its translation: CASQTMQYF.

V gene TRBV5-8 combines with J gene TRBJ1-2; D may be TRBD1 (6 bases). Germline lookup yields CDR1 SGHTS and CDR2 YDEGEE. V was shortened by 0 bases and J by 5 bases, with 11 bases between the two germline ends. CDR3 length: 14 amino acids. The CDR3 DNA sequence: TGTGCCAGCAGCTTGGTACAGGGACCTTATGGCTACACCTTC. It yields the protein CASSLVQGPYGYTF. The whole variable domain, filled in from reference TRBV5-8 and TRBJ1-2, reads EAGVTQSPTHLIKTRGQQATLRCSPISGHTSVYWYQQALGLGLQFLLWYDEGEERNRGNFPPRFSGRQFPNYSSELNVNALELEDSALYLCASSLVQGPYGYTFGSGTRLTVV.

This chain uses TRBV9 with TRBJ2-7; TRBD1 or TRBD2 may be the D gene (6 bases each). The CDR3 extends over 17 amino acids. V was pared by 2 bases and J by 2 bases, with 20 bases between. Germline CDR1 is SGDLS and CDR2 is YYNGEE. The CDR3 reads CASSVGLGGHVPYEQYF. DNA for the CDR3: TGTGCCAGCAGCGTTGGTCTCGGGGGACATGTCCCCTACGAGCAGTACTTC.

A word on this clonotype: One end of the junction varies from germline; a read error may be responsible. The chain couples TRBV19 to TRBJ2-2; D is possibly TRBD2 (6 bases). CDR3 size: 14 residues. Per germline, CDR1 LNHDA and CDR2 SQIVND (reference sequence). This chain's CDR3 is CACSILEGSGELFF. The CDR3 nucleotides read TGTGCCTGTAGTATCCTGGAGGGAAGCGGGGAGCTGTTTTTT.

V and J are TRBV19 and TRBJ2-1; a weak D match, TRBD2 (7 bases). Germline CDR1 and CDR2: LNHDA and SQIVND (reference sequence). Trimming removed 5 bases at V and 5 bases at J, with 19 bases between. CDR3 length: 16 amino acids. DNA of the CDR3: TGTGCCAGTAGTCCTTCGCCCGGGGGGCAAAACAATGAGCAGTTCTTC. Its protein is CASSPSPGGQNNEQFF.

This clonotype was observed many times. This rearrangement joins TRBV29-1 to TRBJ2-1; no firm D call. Germline V gene lookup returns CDR1 SQVTM and CDR2 ANQGSEA. V lost 4 bases to trimming and J lost 6 bases, with 7 bases between them. The CDR3 has 11 amino acids. As DNA, the CDR3 is TGCAGCGTTGTCCAGGCCAATGAGCAGTTCTTC. It specifies CSVVQANEQFF.

The genes are TRBV5-1 and TRBJ1-4, with no clear D. Per the germline V gene, CDR1 is SGHRS and CDR2 is YFSETQ. The CDR3 totals 14 residues. V was cut by 0 bases and J by 7 bases, with 10 bases left in between. The CDR3 sequence: CASSLGPAGEKLFF. The DNA for the CDR3 is TGCGCCAGCAGCTTGGGACCAGCTGGTGAAAAACTGTTTTTT.

This clonotype came up a few times. The chain joins TRBV7-2 to TRBJ2-3; 7 bases line up with TRBD2. CDR1 and CDR2 (germline): SGHTA, FQGNSA. J gave up 4 bases and V 5 bases, and 6 bases lay outside the gene matches. The CDR3 has 14 amino acids. The CDR3, as DNA: TGTGCCAGCAGCCGCGTGGGGGGGGCAGATACGCAGTATTTT. Translated, it gives CASSRVGGADTQYF.

The table lists this clonotype with many counts. The chain is built from TRBV14 and TRBJ2-1; D unresolved. The V gene lost 8 bases and the J gene lost 3 bases, with 8 bases spanning the gap. The CDR3 covers 12 residues. CDR1 and CDR2 (germline): SGHDN, FVKESK. The CDR3 sequence is CASGPVYNEQFF. The CDR3, as DNA: TGTGCCAGCGGCCCGGTCTACAATGAGCAGTTCTTC.

This sequence joins TRBV2 and TRBJ1-5, with a possible D match to TRBD1 (5 bases). CDR1 and CDR2 (germline): SNHLY, FYNNEI. V was trimmed by 2 bases and J by 6 bases, leaving 8 bases between them. CDR3 length equals 13 residues. Here the CDR3 reads CASSESGSQPQHF. In DNA form, the CDR3 reads TGTGCCAGCAGTGAATCAGGGAGTCAGCCCCAGCATTTT.

For the CDR3, the DNA is TGTGCCAGTAGCCTGAGACACCTTACCCCTGAAGCTTTCTTT. The encoded protein is CASSLRHLTPEAFF. The chain carries TRBV19 and TRBJ1-1, with unresolved D. The CDR3 contains 14 residues. Deletions cut 6 bases from V and 6 bases from J, with 17 bases between. Germline CDR1 and CDR2: LNHDA and SQIVND (reference sequence).